The TCR beta chain described here comes from a study of T cells after somatic rescue of genetic block. The CDR3 extends over 13 amino acids. The germline V gene has CDR1 MNHNS and CDR2 SASEGT. Trimming took off 10 bases at V and 1 base at J, with 10 bases between the two ends. Only in-frame clones appear in the TCRdb table, and some are missing; sequencing was by immunoSEQ multiplex PCR. The sample holds roughly 58,000 clones, 90% to 97% seen once. The TCR comes from a child less than two years old. Sequences were obtained from peripheral blood mononuclear cells (PBMCs). J is TRBJ2-2 and V is TRBV6-1; tentatively, D is TRBD2 (6 bases). CDR3 sequence (DNA): TGTGCCATCGGGGGATTGAACACCGGGGAGCTGTTTTTT. Translation gives CAIGGLNTGELFF.